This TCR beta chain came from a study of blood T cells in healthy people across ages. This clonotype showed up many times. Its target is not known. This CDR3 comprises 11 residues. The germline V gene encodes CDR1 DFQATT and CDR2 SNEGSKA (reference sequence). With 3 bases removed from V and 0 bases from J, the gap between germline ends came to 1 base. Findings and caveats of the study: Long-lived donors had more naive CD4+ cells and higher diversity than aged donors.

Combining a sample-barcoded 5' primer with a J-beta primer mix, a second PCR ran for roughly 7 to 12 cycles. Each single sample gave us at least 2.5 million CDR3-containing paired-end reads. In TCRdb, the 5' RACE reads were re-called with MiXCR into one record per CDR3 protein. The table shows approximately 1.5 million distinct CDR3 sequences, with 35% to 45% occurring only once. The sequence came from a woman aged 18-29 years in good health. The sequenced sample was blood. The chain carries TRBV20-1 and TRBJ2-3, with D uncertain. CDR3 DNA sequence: TGCAGTGCTAGGAGCACAGATACGCAGTATTTT. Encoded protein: CSARSTDTQYF.